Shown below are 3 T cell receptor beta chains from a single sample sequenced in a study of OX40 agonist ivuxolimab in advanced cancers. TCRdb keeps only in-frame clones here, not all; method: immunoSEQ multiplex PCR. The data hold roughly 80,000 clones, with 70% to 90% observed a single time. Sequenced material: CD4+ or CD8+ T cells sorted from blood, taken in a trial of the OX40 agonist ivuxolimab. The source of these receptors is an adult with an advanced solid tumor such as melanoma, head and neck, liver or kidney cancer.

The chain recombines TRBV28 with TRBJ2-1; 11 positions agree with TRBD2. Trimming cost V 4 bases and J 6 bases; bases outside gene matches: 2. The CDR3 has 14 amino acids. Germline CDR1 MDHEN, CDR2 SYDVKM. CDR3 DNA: TGTGCCAGCAGTTATAGCGGGAGGGCCAATGAGCAGTTCTTC. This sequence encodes CASSYSGRANEQFF.

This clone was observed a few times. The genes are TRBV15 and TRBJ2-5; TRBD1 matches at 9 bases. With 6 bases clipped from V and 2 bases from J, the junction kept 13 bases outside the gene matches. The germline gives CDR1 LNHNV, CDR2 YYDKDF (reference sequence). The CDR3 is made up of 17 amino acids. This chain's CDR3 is CATSSVGTGREQETQYF. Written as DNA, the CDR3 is TGTGCCACCAGTAGCGTAGGGACAGGGAGGGAACAAGAGACCCAGTACTTC.

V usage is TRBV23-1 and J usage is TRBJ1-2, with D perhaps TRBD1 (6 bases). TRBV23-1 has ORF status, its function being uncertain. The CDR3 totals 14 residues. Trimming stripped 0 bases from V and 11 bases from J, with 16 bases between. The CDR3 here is CASSQSRTGWRYTF. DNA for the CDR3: TGCGCCAGCAGTCAATCTCGAACAGGGTGGCGGTACACCTTC.